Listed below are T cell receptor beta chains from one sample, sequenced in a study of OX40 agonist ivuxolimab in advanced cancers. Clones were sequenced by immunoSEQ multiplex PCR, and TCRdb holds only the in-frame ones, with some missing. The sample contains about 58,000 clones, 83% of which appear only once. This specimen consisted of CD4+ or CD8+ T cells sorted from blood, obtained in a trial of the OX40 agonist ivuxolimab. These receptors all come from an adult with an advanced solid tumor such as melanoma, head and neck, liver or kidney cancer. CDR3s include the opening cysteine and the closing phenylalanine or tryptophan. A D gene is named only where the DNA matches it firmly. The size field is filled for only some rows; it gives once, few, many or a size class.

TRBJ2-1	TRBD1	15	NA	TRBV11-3	CASSTQGALYNEQFF	TGTGCCAGCAGCACCCAGGGGGCTTTGTACAATGAGCAGTTCTTC
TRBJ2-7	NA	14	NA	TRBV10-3	CAISVMTGAYEQYF	TGTGCCATCAGTGTGATGACAGGAGCCTACGAGCAGTACTTC
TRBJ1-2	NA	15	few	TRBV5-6	CASSLPSWGGYGYTF	TGTGCCAGCAGCTTGCCCAGTTGGGGGGGCTATGGCTACACCTTC
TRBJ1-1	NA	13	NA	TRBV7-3	CASSSQTQGEAFF	TGTGCCAGCAGCTCCCAAACTCAGGGAGAAGCTTTCTTT
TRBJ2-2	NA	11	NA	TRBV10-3	CACGRTGELFF	TGTGCCTGTGGACGGACCGGGGAGCTGTTTTTT
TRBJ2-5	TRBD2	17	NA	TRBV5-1	CASSLGLAGGAGETQYF	TGCGCCAGCAGCCTGGGACTAGCGGGGGGAGCGGGAGAGACCCAGTACTTC
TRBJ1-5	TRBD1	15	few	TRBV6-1	CASTDRGGSNQPQHF	TGTGCCAGCACTGACAGGGGGGGAAGCAATCAGCCCCAGCATTTT
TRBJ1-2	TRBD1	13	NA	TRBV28	CASRIWTGYGYTF	TGTGCCAGCAGAATATGGACAGGCTATGGCTACACCTTC
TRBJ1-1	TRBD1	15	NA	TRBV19	CASSARQGGETEAFF	TGTGCCAGTAGTGCCAGACAGGGCGGGGAGACTGAAGCTTTCTTT
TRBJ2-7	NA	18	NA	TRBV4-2	CASSQVGARGGSPYEQYF	TGTGCCAGCAGCCAAGTAGGGGCGAGAGGGGGGTCCCCCTACGAGCAGTACTTC
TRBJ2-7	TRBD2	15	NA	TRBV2	CASRATSGGSYEQYF	TGTGCCAGCAGGGCGACTAGCGGGGGATCTTACGAGCAGTACTTC
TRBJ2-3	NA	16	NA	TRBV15	CATSTHPWRGLGTQYF	TGTGCCACCAGCACTCACCCGTGGAGGGGGTTAGGTACGCAGTATTTT
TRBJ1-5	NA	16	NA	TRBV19	CASNVRELRSNQPQHF	TGTGCCAGTAATGTCAGGGAACTACGGAGCAATCAGCCCCAGCATTTT
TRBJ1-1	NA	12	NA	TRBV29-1	CSGGTGEGEAFF	TGCAGCGGGGGGACGGGTGAGGGTGAAGCTTTCTTT
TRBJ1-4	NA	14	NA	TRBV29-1	CSVKKGVHNEKLFF	TGCAGCGTCAAGAAAGGGGTTCATAATGAAAAACTGTTTTTT
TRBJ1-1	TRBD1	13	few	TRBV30	CARDTGGGTEAFF	TGTGCCCGAGATACAGGGGGCGGCACTGAAGCTTTCTTT
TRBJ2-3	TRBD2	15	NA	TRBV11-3	CASSWWRGVTDTQYF	TGTGCCAGCAGCTGGTGGCGGGGGGTCACAGATACGCAGTATTTT
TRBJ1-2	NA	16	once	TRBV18	CASSPDPGSGSYGYTF	TGTGCCAGCTCACCGGACCCCGGGTCAGGCTCCTATGGCTACACCTTC
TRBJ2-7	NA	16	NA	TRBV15	CATSRESAAGNYEQYF	TGTGCCACCAGCAGAGAGTCCGCTGCCGGAAACTACGAGCAGTACTTC
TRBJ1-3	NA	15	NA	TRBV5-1	CASSGGDSSGNTIYF	TGCGCCAGCAGCGGGGGAGACAGCTCTGGAAACACCATATATTTT